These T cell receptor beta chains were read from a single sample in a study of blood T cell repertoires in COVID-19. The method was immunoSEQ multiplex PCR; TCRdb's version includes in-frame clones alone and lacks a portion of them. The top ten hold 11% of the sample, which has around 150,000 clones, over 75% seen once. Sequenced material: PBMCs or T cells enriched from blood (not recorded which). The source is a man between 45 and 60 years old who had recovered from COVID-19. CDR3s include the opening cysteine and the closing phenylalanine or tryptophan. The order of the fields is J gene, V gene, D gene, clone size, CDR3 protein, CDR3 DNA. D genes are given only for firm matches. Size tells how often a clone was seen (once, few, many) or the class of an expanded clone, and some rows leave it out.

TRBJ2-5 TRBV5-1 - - CASSLAGVGETQYF TGCGCCAGCAGCTTGGCAGGGGTTGGGGAGACCCAGTACTTC
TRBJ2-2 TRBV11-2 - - CASSLYVETGELFF TGTGCCAGCAGCCTCTATGTTGAGACCGGGGAGCTGTTTTTT
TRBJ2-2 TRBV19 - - CASSNSGNTGELFF TGTGCCAGTAGTAATAGCGGGAACACCGGGGAGCTGTTTTTT
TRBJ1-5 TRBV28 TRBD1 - CASSSGGSRQPQHF TGTGCCAGCAGTTCAGGGGGGTCAAGGCAGCCCCAGCATTTT
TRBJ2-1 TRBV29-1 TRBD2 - CSPVLARSSYNEQFF TGCAGCCCAGTACTAGCGCGAAGCTCCTACAATGAGCAGTTCTTC
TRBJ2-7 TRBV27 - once CASSYRSTPGEQYF TGTGCCAGCAGTTACCGTTCGACCCCGGGGGAGCAGTACTTC
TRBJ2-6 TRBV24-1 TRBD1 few CATSDLGGTGANVLTF TGTGCCACCAGTGATTTAGGGGGCACTGGGGCCAACGTCCTGACTTTC
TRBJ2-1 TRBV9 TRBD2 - CASSVIPGTSGGVSYNEQFF TGTGCCAGCAGCGTCATTCCAGGGACTAGCGGGGGGGTATCCTACAATGAGCAGTTCTTC
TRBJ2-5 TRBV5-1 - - CASSGGVTETQYF TGCGCCAGCAGCGGCGGGGTTACGGAGACCCAGTACTTC
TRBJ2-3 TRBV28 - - CASSRSRTQYF TGTGCCAGCAGTCGCTCACGGACGCAGTATTTT
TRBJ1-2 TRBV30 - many CAGNQGLYGYTF TGTGCCGGGAATCAGGGACTGTATGGCTACACCTTC
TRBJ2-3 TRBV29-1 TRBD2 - CSVKYGLAGGPDTQYF TGCAGCGTTAAATACGGACTAGCGGGGGGACCGGATACGCAGTATTTT
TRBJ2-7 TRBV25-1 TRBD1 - CASSEYTGARIFEQYF TGTGCCAGCAGTGAATACACAGGGGCCCGTATCTTCGAGCAGTACTTC
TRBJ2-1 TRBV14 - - CASSEKPGNEQFF TGTGCCAGCAGCGAAAAACCGGGGAATGAGCAGTTCTTC
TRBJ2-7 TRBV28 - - CASRREGDRSSREQYF TGTGCCAGCAGGAGGGAGGGGGACAGGTCCTCGCGGGAGCAGTACTTC
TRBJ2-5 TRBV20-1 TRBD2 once CSASSSGRLGKQETQYF TGCAGTGCTAGTTCCAGCGGGAGGCTGGGAAAACAAGAGACCCAGTACTTC
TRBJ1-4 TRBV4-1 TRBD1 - CASSQASSGTGGEKLFF TGCGCCAGCAGCCAAGCATCATCCGGGACAGGTGGGGAAAAACTGTTTTTT
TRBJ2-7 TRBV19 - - CASSIPGRMEDQYF TGTGCCAGTAGTATCCCCGGCCGTATGGAGGACCAGTACTTC
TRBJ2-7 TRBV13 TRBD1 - CASSPHGTGSYEQYF TGTGCCAGCAGTCCACACGGGACAGGGAGCTACGAGCAGTACTTC
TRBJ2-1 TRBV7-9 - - CASSLALFSEQFF TGTGCCAGCAGCTTAGCCCTGTTTAGTGAGCAGTTCTTC
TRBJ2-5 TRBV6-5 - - CASSLGWEEETQYF TGTGCCAGCAGTTTGGGTTGGGAGGAAGAGACCCAGTACTTC
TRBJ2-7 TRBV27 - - CATAASLSYEQYF TGTGCCACCGCGGCTAGTCTGTCCTACGAGCAGTACTTC
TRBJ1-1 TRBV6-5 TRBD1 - CASTPTGAKNTEAFF TGTGCCAGCACCCCGACAGGGGCAAAGAACACTGAAGCTTTCTTT
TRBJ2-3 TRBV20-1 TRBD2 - CSASVAGKFDTQYF TGCAGTGCTAGTGTAGCGGGGAAGTTTGATACGCAGTATTTT
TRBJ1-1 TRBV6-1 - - CASSEKRSSTNTEAFF TGTGCCAGCAGTGAGAAGAGGTCTAGCACGAACACTGAAGCTTTCTTT
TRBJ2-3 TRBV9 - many CASSVGGERPDTQYF TGTGCCAGCAGCGTAGGGGGAGAGAGGCCAGATACGCAGTATTTT
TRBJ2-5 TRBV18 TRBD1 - CASSPATGSETQYF TGTGCCAGCTCACCCGCGACAGGGTCAGAGACCCAGTACTTC
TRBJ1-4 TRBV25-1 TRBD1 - CASTMGQAYNEKLFF TGTGCCAGCACCATGGGACAGGCTTATAATGAAAAACTGTTTTTT
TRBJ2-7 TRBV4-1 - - CASSQESVRTDNYEQYF TGCGCCAGCAGCCAAGAGTCGGTTAGGACAGACAACTACGAGCAGTACTTC
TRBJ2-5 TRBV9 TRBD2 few CASSRLAGGETQYF TGTGCCAGCAGTCGACTAGCGGGAGGAGAGACCCAGTACTTC
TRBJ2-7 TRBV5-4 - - CASSLTGSSYEQYF TGTGCCAGCAGCTTGACAGGGAGCTCCTACGAGCAGTACTTC
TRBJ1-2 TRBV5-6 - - CASSPMGGSGYTF TGTGCCAGCAGCCCGATGGGGGGGTCTGGCTACACCTTC
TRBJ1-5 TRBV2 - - CASSNPGAQPQHF TGTGCCAGCAGCAACCCTGGGGCTCAGCCCCAGCATTTT
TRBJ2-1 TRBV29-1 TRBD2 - CSASLAVGEGEQFF TGCAGCGCGTCACTAGCGGTCGGGGAAGGTGAGCAGTTCTTC
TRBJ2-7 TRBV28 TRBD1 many CASSRQGGYEQYF TGTGCCAGCAGTCGACAGGGGGGCTACGAGCAGTACTTC
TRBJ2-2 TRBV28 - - CASSFVEGVTTGELFF TGTGCCAGCAGTTTTGTTGAGGGTGTGACCACCGGGGAGCTGTTTTTT
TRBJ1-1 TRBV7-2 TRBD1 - CASSTTGWSTEAFF TGTGCCAGCAGCACGACAGGGTGGTCCACTGAAGCTTTCTTT
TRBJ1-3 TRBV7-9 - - CASSLGTDSGNTIYF TGTGCCAGCAGCTTAGGGACTGACTCTGGAAACACCATATATTTT
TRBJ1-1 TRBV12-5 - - CASGRDPGTEAFF TGTGCTAGTGGTCGAGACCCAGGGACTGAAGCTTTCTTT
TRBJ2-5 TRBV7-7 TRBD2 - CASSETSGRVQETQYF TGTGCTAGCAGCGAGACTAGCGGGAGGGTACAAGAGACCCAGTACTTC
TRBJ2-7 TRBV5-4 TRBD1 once CASSWGQGGQYF TGTGCCAGCAGCTGGGGACAGGGCGGGCAGTACTTC
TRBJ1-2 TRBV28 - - CASSLTGSNYGYTF TGTGCCAGCAGTTTGACAGGATCAAACTATGGCTACACCTTC
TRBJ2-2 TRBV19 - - CASSILSPGNTGELFF TGTGCCAGTAGTATTTTGTCGCCAGGGAACACCGGGGAGCTGTTTTTT
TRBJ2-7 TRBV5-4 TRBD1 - CASSPGQVAVEQYF TGTGCCAGCAGCCCCGGACAGGTTGCGGTCGAGCAGTACTTC
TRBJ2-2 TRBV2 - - CASRAGLTNTGELFF TGTGCCAGCAGGGCAGGGTTGACGAACACCGGGGAGCTGTTTTTT